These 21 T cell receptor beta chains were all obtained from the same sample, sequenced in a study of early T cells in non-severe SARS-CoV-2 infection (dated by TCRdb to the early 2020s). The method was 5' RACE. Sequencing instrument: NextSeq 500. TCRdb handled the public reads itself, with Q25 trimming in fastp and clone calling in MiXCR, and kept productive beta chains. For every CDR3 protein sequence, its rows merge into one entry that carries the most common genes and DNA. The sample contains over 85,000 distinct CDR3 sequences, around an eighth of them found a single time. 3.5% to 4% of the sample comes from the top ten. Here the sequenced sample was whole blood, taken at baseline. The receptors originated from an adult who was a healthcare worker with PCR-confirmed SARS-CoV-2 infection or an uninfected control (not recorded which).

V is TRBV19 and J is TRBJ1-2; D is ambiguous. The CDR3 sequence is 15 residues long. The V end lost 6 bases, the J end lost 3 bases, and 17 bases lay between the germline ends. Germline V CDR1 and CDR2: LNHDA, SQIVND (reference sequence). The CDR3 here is CASSTPAKPHYGYTF. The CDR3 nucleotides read TGTGCCAGTAGCACACCCGCCAAGCCCCACTATGGCTACACCTTC.

CDR3 residues: CASSQPPTDEQYF. The CDR3 coding sequence is TGTGCCAGCAGCCAACCACCGACGGACGAGCAGTACTTC. The chain is built from TRBV3-1 and TRBJ2-7, with unresolved D. CDR1 is LGHDT, CDR2 YNNKEL, per germline (reference sequence). Between the trimmed V and J ends, which lost 2 bases and 5 bases, there was a span of 10 bases. This CDR3 contains 13 residues.

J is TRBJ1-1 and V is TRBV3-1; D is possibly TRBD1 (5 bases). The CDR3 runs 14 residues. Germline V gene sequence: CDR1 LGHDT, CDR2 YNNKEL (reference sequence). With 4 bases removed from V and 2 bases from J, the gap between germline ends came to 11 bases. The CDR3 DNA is TGTGCCAGCAGCCCCTCCAGGGTTAACACTGAAGCTTTCTTT. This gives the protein CASSPSRVNTEAFF.

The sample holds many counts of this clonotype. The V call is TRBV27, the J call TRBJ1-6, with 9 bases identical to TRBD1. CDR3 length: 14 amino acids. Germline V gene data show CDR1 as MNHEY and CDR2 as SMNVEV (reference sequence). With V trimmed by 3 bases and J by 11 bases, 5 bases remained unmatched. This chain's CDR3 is CASSFGQGSTPLHF. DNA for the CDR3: TGTGCCAGCAGTTTTGGACAGGGGAGCACACCCCTCCACTTT.

The CDR3 reads CSVNRDIGTEAFF. For the CDR3, the DNA is TGCAGCGTGAACCGGGACATTGGCACTGAAGCTTTCTTT. J is TRBJ1-1 and V is TRBV29-1; maybe TRBD1 (6 bases). Germline loops: CDR1 SQVTM, CDR2 ANQGSEA. V lost 6 bases and J lost 4, with 15 bases in between. The CDR3 has 13 residues.

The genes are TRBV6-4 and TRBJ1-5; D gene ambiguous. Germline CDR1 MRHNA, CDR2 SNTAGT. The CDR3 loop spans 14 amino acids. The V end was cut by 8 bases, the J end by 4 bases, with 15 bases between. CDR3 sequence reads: CASAPRPGNQPQHF. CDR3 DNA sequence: TGTGCCAGCGCACCCAGACCGGGGAATCAGCCCCAGCATTTT.

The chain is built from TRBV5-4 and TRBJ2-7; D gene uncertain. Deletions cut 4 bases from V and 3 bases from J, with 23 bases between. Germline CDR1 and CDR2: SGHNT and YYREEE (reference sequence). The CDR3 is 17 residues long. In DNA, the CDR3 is TGTGCCAGCAGCCCCGGTCCCCTTCAGGCTTTCGTCTACGAGCAGTACTTC. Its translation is CASSPGPLQAFVYEQYF.

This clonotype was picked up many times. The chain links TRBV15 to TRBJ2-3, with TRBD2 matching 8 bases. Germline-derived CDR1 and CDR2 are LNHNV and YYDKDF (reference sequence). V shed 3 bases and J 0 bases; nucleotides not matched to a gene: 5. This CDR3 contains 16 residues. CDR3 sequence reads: CATSREGTRSTDTQYF. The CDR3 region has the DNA TGTGCCACCAGCAGGGAGGGGACTAGGAGCACAGATACGCAGTATTTT. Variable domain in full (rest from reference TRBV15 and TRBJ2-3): DAMVIQNPRYQVTQFGKPVTLSCSQTLNHNVMYWYQQKSSQAPKLLFHYYDKDFNNEADTPDNFQSRRPNTSFCFLDIRSPGLGDTAMYLCATSREGTRSTDTQYFGPGTRLTVL.

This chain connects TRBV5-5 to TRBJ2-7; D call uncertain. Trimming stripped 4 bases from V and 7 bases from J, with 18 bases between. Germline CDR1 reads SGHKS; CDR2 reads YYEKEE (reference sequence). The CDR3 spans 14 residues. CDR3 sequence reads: CASSPEWVAEEQYF. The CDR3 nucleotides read TGTGCCAGCAGCCCGGAGTGGGTGGCAGAAGAGCAGTACTTC.

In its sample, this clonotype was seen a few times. The CDR3 region has the DNA TGCAGCGTTGAAGCATGGGTCGGCGCAGCTTACCAAGAGACCCAGTACTTC. This translates into CSVEAWVGAAYQETQYF. This chain joins TRBV29-1 and TRBJ2-5; no clear D. Germline loops: CDR1 SQVTM, CDR2 ANQGSEA. V dropped 1 base and J dropped 0 bases, with 18 bases sitting between them. This CDR3 has 17 amino acids.

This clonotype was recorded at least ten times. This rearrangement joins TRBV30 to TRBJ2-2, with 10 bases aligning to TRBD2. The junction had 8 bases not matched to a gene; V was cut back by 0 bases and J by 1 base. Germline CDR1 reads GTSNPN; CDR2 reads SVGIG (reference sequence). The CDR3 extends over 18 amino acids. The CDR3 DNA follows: TGTGCCTGGAGTGTAGCCTCCTCTAGCGGGGGGAACACCGGGGAGCTGTTTTTT. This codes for CAWSVASSSGGNTGELFF.

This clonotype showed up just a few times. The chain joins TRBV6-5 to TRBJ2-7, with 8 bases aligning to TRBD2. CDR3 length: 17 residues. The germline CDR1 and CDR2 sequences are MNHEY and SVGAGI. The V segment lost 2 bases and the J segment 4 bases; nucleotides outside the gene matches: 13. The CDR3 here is CASSYRAGVRSHYEQYF. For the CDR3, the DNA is TGTGCCAGCAGTTACCGAGCGGGGGTCCGTTCACATTACGAGCAGTACTTC.

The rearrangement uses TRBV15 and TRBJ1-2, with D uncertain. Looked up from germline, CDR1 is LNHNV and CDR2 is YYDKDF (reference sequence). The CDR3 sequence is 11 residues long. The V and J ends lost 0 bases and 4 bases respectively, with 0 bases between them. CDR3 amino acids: CATSRDYGYTF. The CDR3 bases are TGTGCCACCAGCAGAGACTATGGCTACACCTTC.

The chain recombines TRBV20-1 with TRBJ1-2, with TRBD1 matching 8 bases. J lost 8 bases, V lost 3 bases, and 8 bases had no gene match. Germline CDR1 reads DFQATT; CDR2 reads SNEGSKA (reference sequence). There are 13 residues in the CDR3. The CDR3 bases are TGCAGTGCTAGCCCGGACAGGGACGTGGGCTACACCTTC. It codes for CSASPDRDVGYTF.

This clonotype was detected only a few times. The CDR3 is CASSTPGGSFFDEQFF. CDR3 nucleotide sequence: TGCGCCAGCAGCACCCCTGGGGGCTCGTTCTTTGATGAGCAGTTCTTC. The chain uses TRBV5-1 and TRBJ2-1, with D possibly matching TRBD1 (6 bases). Between the trimmed V and J ends, which lost 4 bases and 8 bases, there was a span of 22 bases. The CDR3 sequence is 16 residues long. CDR1 is SGHRS and CDR2 is YFSETQ in the germline V gene.

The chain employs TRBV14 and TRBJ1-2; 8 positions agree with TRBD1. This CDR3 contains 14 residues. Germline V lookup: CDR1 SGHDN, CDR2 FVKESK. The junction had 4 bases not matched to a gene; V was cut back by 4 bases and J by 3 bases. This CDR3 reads CASSRQGSDYGYTF. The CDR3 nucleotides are TGTGCCAGCAGCCGACAGGGGAGCGACTATGGCTACACCTTC. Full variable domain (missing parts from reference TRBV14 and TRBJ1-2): EAGVTQFPSHSVIEKGQTVTLRCDPISGHDNLYWYRRVMGKEIKFLLHFVKESKQDESGMPNNRFLAERTGGTYSTLKVQPAELEDSGVYFCASSRQGSDYGYTFGSGTRLTVV.

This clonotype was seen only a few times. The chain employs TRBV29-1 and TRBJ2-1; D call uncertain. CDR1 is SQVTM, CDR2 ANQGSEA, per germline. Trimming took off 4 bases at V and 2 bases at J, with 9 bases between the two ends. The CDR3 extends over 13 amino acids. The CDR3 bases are TGCAGCGTTGTGCGGATAACCTACAATGAGCAGTTCTTC. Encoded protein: CSVVRITYNEQFF.

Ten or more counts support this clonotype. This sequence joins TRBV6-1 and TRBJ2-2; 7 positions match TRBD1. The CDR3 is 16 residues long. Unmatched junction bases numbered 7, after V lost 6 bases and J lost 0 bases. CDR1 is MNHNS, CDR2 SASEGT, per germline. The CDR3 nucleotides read TGTGCCAGCAGACCCATCGGGACAGCGAACACCGGGGAGCTGTTTTTT. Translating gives CASRPIGTANTGELFF.

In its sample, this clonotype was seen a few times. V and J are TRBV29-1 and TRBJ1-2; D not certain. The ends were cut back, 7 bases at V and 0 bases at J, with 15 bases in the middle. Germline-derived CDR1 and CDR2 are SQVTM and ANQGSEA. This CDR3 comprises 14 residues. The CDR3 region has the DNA TGCAGCGCCGCGGTTTTCGGAGCTAACTATGGCTACACCTTC. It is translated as CSAAVFGANYGYTF. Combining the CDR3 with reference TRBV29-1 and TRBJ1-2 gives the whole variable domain SAVISQKPSRDICQRGTSLTIQCQVDSQVTMMFWYRQQPGQSLTLIATANQGSEATYESGFVIDKFPISRPNLTFSTLTVSNMSPEDSSIYLCSAAVFGANYGYTFGSGTRLTVV.

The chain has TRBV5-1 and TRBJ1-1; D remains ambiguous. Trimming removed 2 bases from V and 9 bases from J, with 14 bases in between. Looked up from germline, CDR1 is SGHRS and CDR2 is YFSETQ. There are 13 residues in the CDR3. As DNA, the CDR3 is TGCGCCAGCAGCTTTTATCTTCGGACTAAAGCTTTCTTT. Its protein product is CASSFYLRTKAFF.

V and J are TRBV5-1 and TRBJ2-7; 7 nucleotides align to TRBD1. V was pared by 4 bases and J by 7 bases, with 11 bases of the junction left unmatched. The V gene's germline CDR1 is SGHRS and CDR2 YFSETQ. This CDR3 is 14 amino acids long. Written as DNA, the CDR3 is TGCGCCAGCAGCCCCCGACAGGGTTTGGAAGAGCAGTACTTC. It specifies CASSPRQGLEEQYF.